This T cell receptor beta chain was sequenced for a study of PD-1 blockade in classical Hodgkin lymphoma. Study-wide context: The patients were dosed with nivolumab 3 mg/kg, infused intravenously every 2 weeks. Study findings and constraints: TCR diversity at baseline was reported to be reduced in newly diagnosed patients relative to healthy donors. The study found complete responders had baseline diversity similar to newly diagnosed patients. By cycle point C4D1, TCR diversity had risen significantly in CD4+ cells (but not CD8+ cells).

Regarding this clone: Antigen specificity is unknown.

The CDR3 sequence is 14 residues long. The germline V gene encodes CDR1 SEHNR and CDR2 FQNEAQ (reference sequence). The ends lost 4 bases at V and 2 bases at J; junction bases unmatched: 4. The method was immunoSEQ multiplex PCR; TCRdb's version includes in-frame clones alone and lacks a portion of them. Here the sample spans some 13,000 clones, 82% being singletons. Following autologous stem cell transplantation, relapse occurred in every patient, and exposure to brentuximab vedotin varied. The rearrangement uses TRBV7-9 and TRBJ2-7; 8 bases fit TRBD1. The origin of this receptor is a human donor with classical Hodgkin lymphoma. The sequencing used peripheral blood mononuclear cells (PBMCs), collected at baseline. The chain's CDR3 is CASSSRGQAYEQYF. The CDR3 nucleotides are TGTGCCAGCAGCTCCAGGGGACAGGCCTACGAGCAGTACTTC.